Each of the 27 T cell receptor beta chains below was sequenced from the same sample in a study of blood T cell repertoires in COVID-19. Method: immunoSEQ multiplex PCR; TCRdb's copy keeps in-frame clones and lacks some. The table shows 40,000 to 60,000 clones, with around 80% occurring only once. Sequenced sample: peripheral blood. Receptor source: a man between 65 and 80 years old with acute or convalescent COVID-19.

The gene calls are TRBV5-1 and TRBJ2-1, with 7 bases fitting TRBD1. The CDR3 spans 15 residues. Unmatched junction bases numbered 10, after V lost 0 bases and J lost 10 bases. The germline CDR1 and CDR2 sequences are SGHRS and YFSETQ. The DNA for the CDR3 is TGCGCCAGCAGCTTGGGACAGGGCCACGTTGGGGAGCAGTTCTTC. This sequence encodes CASSLGQGHVGEQFF.

V and J are TRBV18 and TRBJ1-2; the match to TRBD1 covers 10 bases. V was pared by 6 bases and J by 5 bases, with 18 bases of the junction left unmatched. Germline-derived CDR1 and CDR2 are KGHSH and LQKENI. This CDR3 spans 18 amino acids. The CDR3 reads CASSVYSTGGASRYGYTF. The CDR3 DNA sequence: TGTGCCAGCTCGGTATATTCGACAGGGGGCGCCTCCAGATATGGCTACACCTTC.

This chain joins TRBV21-1 and TRBJ1-6; TRBD1 reflects the table's D call only, with no check against the DNA. TRBV21-1 is a recognized pseudogene. CDR3 size: 14 residues. The DNA of the CDR3 is TGTGCCAGCGCAGGGACAGGGGGCAATTCACCCCTCCACTTT. It encodes CASAGTGGNSPLHF.

The V and J genes are TRBV15 and TRBJ2-1; possible D gene TRBD2, 5 bases. Trimming removed 3 bases from V and 7 bases from J, with 13 bases in between. CDR3 length: 14 amino acids. Germline CDR1 reads LNHNV; CDR2 reads YYDKDF (reference sequence). CDR3 region: CATSRGGSGNEQFF. DNA of the CDR3: TGTGCCACCAGCAGGGGCGGCTCGGGGAATGAGCAGTTCTTC. The full variable domain, its missing parts supplied by reference TRBV15 and TRBJ2-1, is DAMVIQNPRYQVTQFGKPVTLSCSQTLNHNVMYWYQQKSSQAPKLLFHYYDKDFNNEADTPDNFQSRRPNTSFCFLDIRSPGLGDTAMYLCATSRGGSGNEQFFGPGTRLTVL.

The chain couples TRBV25-1 to TRBJ2-1; D might be TRBD1 (6 bases). Trimming cost V 4 bases and J 4 bases, with 14 bases left between them. CDR3 size: 15 residues. Germline V lookup: CDR1 MGHDK, CDR2 SYGVNS. For the CDR3, the DNA is TGTGCCAGCAGTGTGGGTGGGGGCGCATACAATGAGCAGTTCTTC. Its protein is CASSVGGGAYNEQFF.

The CDR3 nucleotides read TGTGCCTGGAGCCCGGGACAGGGCACCGGGGAGCTGTTTTTT. As protein: CAWSPGQGTGELFF. The rearrangement joins TRBV30 to TRBJ2-2; TRBD1 agrees at 9 bases. Germline V gene lookup returns CDR1 GTSNPN and CDR2 SVGIG (reference sequence). This CDR3 has 14 amino acids. V trimming: 3 bases; J trimming: 4 bases; junction bases outside the gene matches: 3.

The gene calls are TRBV15 and TRBJ1-2; possible D gene TRBD1, 5 bases. The germline CDR1 and CDR2 sequences are LNHNV and YYDKDF (reference sequence). Trimming removed 4 bases from V and 7 bases from J, with 10 bases in between. The CDR3 consists of 12 residues. The CDR3 reads CATSTPGFGYTF. In DNA, the CDR3 is TGTGCCACCAGCACCCCAGGGTTTGGCTACACCTTC.

V gene TRBV27 combines with J gene TRBJ2-1, with 9 bases identical to TRBD2. The V segment lost 2 bases and the J segment 8 bases; nucleotides outside the gene matches: 4. The CDR3 spans 14 residues. Germline V CDR1 and CDR2: MNHEY, SMNVEV (reference sequence). Written as DNA, the CDR3 is TGTGCCAGCAGTTTACGCCGGACTAGCGATGAGCAGTTCTTC. Encoded protein: CASSLRRTSDEQFF.

The chain combines TRBV2 with TRBJ2-7; 7 bases fit TRBD2. The CDR3 is 14 residues long. V dropped 6 bases and J dropped 2; count of bases not matched to a gene: 7. Germline V CDR1 and CDR2: SNHLY, FYNNEI. CDR3 region: CASRAGTTTYEQYF. DNA of the CDR3: TGTGCCAGCAGGGCCGGGACTACCACCTACGAGCAGTACTTC. The variable domain in full, with the rest retrieved from reference TRBV2 and TRBJ2-7, is EPEVTQTPSHQVTQMGQEVILRCVPISNHLYFYWYRQILGQKVEFLVSFYNNEISEKSEIFDDQFSVERPDGSNFTLKIRSTKLEDSAMYFCASRAGTTTYEQYFGPGTRLTVT.

V usage is TRBV30 and J usage is TRBJ2-2; perhaps TRBD2 as D (5 bases). Germline V gene sequence: CDR1 GTSNPN, CDR2 SVGIG (reference sequence). The CDR3 has 16 residues. V dropped 5 bases and J dropped 5 bases, with 21 bases sitting between them. CDR3 region: CAWSRAETVETGELFF. In DNA form, the CDR3 reads TGTGCCTGGTCGAGGGCGGAAACGGTAGAGACCGGGGAGCTGTTTTTT.

The rearrangement joins TRBV30 to TRBJ1-5; D is possibly TRBD1 (5 bases). The CDR3 consists of 11 residues. The germline V gene encodes CDR1 GTSNPN and CDR2 SVGIG (reference sequence). Trimming left V 2 bases short and J 9 bases short, with 8 bases between. In nucleotides, the CDR3 is TGTGCCTGGAGTTCCGGGGGGCCCCAGCATTTT. It yields the protein CAWSSGGPQHF.

The chain is built from TRBV12-3 or TRBV12-4 and TRBJ1-1; D ambiguous. The CDR3 has 12 amino acids. V lost 6 bases, J lost 7 bases, and 12 bases lay in between. This CDR3 is CASRSGAYEAFF. The DNA of the CDR3 is TGTGCCAGCAGGTCAGGCGCATATGAAGCTTTCTTT.

The J gene is TRBJ1-5, the V gene TRBV6-2 or TRBV6-3, with 7 positions matching TRBD1. The V gene end was trimmed by 6 bases and the J gene end by 4 bases; junction bases not matched to a gene: 6. Germline CDR1 reads MNHEY; CDR2 reads SVGEGT. The CDR3 is 14 amino acids. The CDR3 DNA is TGTGCCAGCAGCAAGGGACAGCAAAATCAGCCCCAGCATTTT. Translation gives CASSKGQQNQPQHF.

The CDR3 nucleotides are TGTGCCATGGGTACGCAGGGCCCGTTGGCCCGACGGGAGACCCAGTACTTC. Amino acid sequence: CAMGTQGPLARRETQYF. The rearrangement uses TRBV28 and TRBJ2-5, with D perhaps TRBD1 (5 bases). This CDR3 is built from 17 residues. Per the germline V gene, CDR1 is MDHEN and CDR2 is SYDVKM. V was clipped by 10 bases and J by 5 bases, with 29 bases between them.

The chain uses TRBV7-2 and TRBJ1-2, with 7 nucleotides matching TRBD1. Germline V gene sequence: CDR1 SGHTA, CDR2 FQGNSA. The CDR3 covers 16 residues. With V trimmed by 0 bases and J by 8 bases, 12 bases remained unmatched. DNA of the CDR3: TGTGCCAGCAGCTTAGCAACGGGACAGCATACGAAAGGCTACACCTTC. Its translation: CASSLATGQHTKGYTF.

The rearrangement uses TRBV10-3 and TRBJ1-5, with D unresolved. The CDR3 runs 16 residues. Trimming took 2 bases from V and 0 from J, leaving 11 bases between them. Germline CDR1 and CDR2: ENHRY and SYGVKD. The CDR3 nucleotides read TGTGCCATCAGTGAGGAACAGAATTATAGCAATCAGCCCCAGCATTTT. Translated, it gives CAISEEQNYSNQPQHF.

The V call is TRBV19, the J call TRBJ2-3; TRBD2 is a possible D gene (6 bases). Germline V lookup: CDR1 LNHDA, CDR2 SQIVND (reference sequence). V was pared by 8 bases and J by 0 bases, with 9 bases between. The CDR3 extends over 13 amino acids. The CDR3 is CASAGFSTDTQYF. Written as DNA, the CDR3 is TGTGCCAGTGCGGGGTTTAGCACAGATACGCAGTATTTT.

V usage is TRBV7-8 and J usage is TRBJ2-6; possibly TRBD1 for D (6 bases). CDR3 length: 18 amino acids. CDR1 SGHVS and CDR2 FQNEAQ come from the germline V gene. The V end was cut by 5 bases, the J end by 1 base, with 18 bases between. DNA of the CDR3: TGTGCCAGCAGCCAAGGCGGCAGGGGTCGGTCTGGGGCCAACGTCCTGACTTTC. Its translation: CASSQGGRGRSGANVLTF.

In its sample, this clone was seen a few times. This chain links TRBV10-3 with TRBJ2-1; 10 bases are a match to TRBD2. CDR1 and CDR2 (germline): ENHRY, SYGVKD. CDR3 length equals 13 residues. V trimming: 9 bases; J trimming: 6 bases; junction bases outside the gene matches: 5. The CDR3 DNA follows: TGTGCCATACCTAGCGGGAGCCCCAATGAGCAGTTCTTC. As protein: CAIPSGSPNEQFF.

The chain joins TRBV7-9 to TRBJ1-2; TRBD1 is a possible D gene (6 bases). The V end was cut by 5 bases, the J end by 8 bases, with 12 bases between. Germline V gives CDR1 SEHNR, CDR2 FQNEAQ (reference sequence). The CDR3 totals 12 residues. The CDR3 sequence is CASSVGQRGYTF. The CDR3 DNA sequence: TGTGCCAGCAGCGTTGGACAGAGGGGCTACACCTTC.

The chain combines TRBV19 with TRBJ1-3; TRBD1 matches at 7 bases. In germline, CDR1 is LNHDA, CDR2 SQIVND (reference sequence). This CDR3 region has 18 residues. V lost 7 bases and J lost 2; bases outside the gene matches: 17. CDR3 DNA: TGTGCCAGTAACGACAGGGCCCGGAGGAATGTGGCTGGAAACACCATATATTTT. This codes for CASNDRARRNVAGNTIYF.

This clone was counted between two and nine times. This chain connects TRBV7-2 to TRBJ2-3; TRBD2 matches 12 bases. Germline CDR1 SGHTA, CDR2 FQGNSA. The CDR3 length is 17 residues. The J segment lost 1 base and the V segment lost 3 bases, leaving 5 bases of the junction unmatched. For the CDR3, the DNA is TGTGCCAGCAGCTTTTACAGACTAGCGGGGGGCACAGATACGCAGTATTTT. Protein sequence: CASSFYRLAGGTDTQYF.

The rearrangement uses TRBV18 and TRBJ1-1, with 7 nucleotides matching TRBD1. The germline gives CDR1 KGHSH, CDR2 LQKENI. The V and J ends lost 4 bases and 4 bases, in that order; junction bases with no gene match: 6. The CDR3 covers 14 residues. The CDR3 coding sequence is TGTGCCAGCTCACTTAGGGGGCTGAGCACTGAAGCTTTCTTT. This sequence encodes CASSLRGLSTEAFF. The variable domain in full, completed from reference TRBV18 and TRBJ1-1, reads NAGVMQNPRHLVRRRGQEARLRCSPMKGHSHVYWYRQLPEEGLKFMVYLQKENIIDESGMPKERFSAEFPKEGPSILRIQQVVRGDSAAYFCASSLRGLSTEAFFGQGTRLTVV.

The rearrangement joins TRBV27 to TRBJ2-7, with 7 bases that match TRBD1. Germline V gene sequence: CDR1 MNHEY, CDR2 SMNVEV (reference sequence). The CDR3 has 14 residues. After removal of 0 bases from V and 3 bases from J, the junction contained 2 bases not matched to a gene. The CDR3 spells CASSLSTGDYEQYF. The CDR3 DNA follows: TGTGCCAGCAGTTTATCAACAGGGGACTACGAGCAGTACTTC.

V usage is TRBV28 and J usage is TRBJ2-1; maybe TRBD2 (5 bases). V lost 2 bases to trimming and J lost 7 bases, with 18 bases between them. The germline CDR1 and CDR2 sequences are MDHEN and SYDVKM. This CDR3 contains 16 residues. CDR3 nucleotide sequence: TGTGCCAGCAGTTTAATATGGGTCGGGGAAGAGAATGAGCAGTTCTTC. Protein product: CASSLIWVGEENEQFF. The full variable domain, with the rest looked up from reference TRBV28 and TRBJ2-1, is DVKVTQSSRYLVKRTGEKVFLECVQDMDHENMFWYRQDPGLGLRLIYFSYDVKMKEKGDIPEGYSVSREKKERFSLILESASTNQTSMYLCASSLIWVGEENEQFFGPGTRLTVL.

The chain is built from TRBV2 and TRBJ2-5; 10 bases map to TRBD1. This CDR3 is built from 16 residues. The J segment lost 4 bases and the V segment lost 10 bases, leaving 15 bases of the junction unmatched. Germline V gene data show CDR1 as SNHLY and CDR2 as FYNNEI. The CDR3 protein is CAITRTGGRVSETQYF. The CDR3 bases are TGTGCCATCACCCGGACAGGGGGTCGGGTGTCAGAGACCCAGTACTTC.

This clone was counted once. The chain combines TRBV10-3 with TRBJ2-5, with TRBD1 matching over 7 bases. The germline gives CDR1 ENHRY, CDR2 SYGVKD. The CDR3 has 12 amino acids. J gave up 5 bases and V 6 bases, and 3 bases lay outside the gene matches. The CDR3 region is CAISDREETQYF. The CDR3 bases are TGTGCCATCAGCGACAGGGAGGAGACCCAGTACTTC.